The rows below give T cell receptor beta chains drawn from one sample of a study of blood T cell repertoires in COVID-19. Produced via immunoSEQ multiplex PCR; TCRdb's table is partial and in-frame only. The sample has 140,000 to 150,000 clones; over 70% are singletons. Material for sequencing was peripheral blood. Receptors were obtained from a woman aged 45-65 years with acute or convalescent COVID-19. Each CDR3 is given with its conserved first and last residue. A D gene is named only where the DNA matches it firmly. Clone size is given for some rows only: seen once, a few or many times, or a class if the clone is expanded.

clone size	V gene	CDR3 length	D gene	J gene	CDR3 DNA	CDR3 protein
-	TRBV9	18	-	TRBJ2-2	TGTGCCAGCAGCGTAGCTACGAGGACTGAACAGAACACCGGGGAGCTGTTTTTT	CASSVATRTEQNTGELFF
-	TRBV6-5	11	-	TRBJ1-5	TGTGCCAGCGCGGGGAATCAGCCCCAGCATTTT	CASAGNQPQHF
few	TRBV3-1/TRBV3-2	14	-	TRBJ1-2	TGTGCCAGCAGCCCTCGTGGGGGGATCTATGGCTACACCTTC	CASSPRGGIYGYTF
few	TRBV7-9	13	-	TRBJ2-3	TGTGCCAGCAGCTCCACCCAGGGGATTACGCAGTATTTT	CASSSTQGITQYF
-	TRBV27	19	TRBD2	TRBJ2-4	TGTGCCAGCAGTTATCTCGCGGGAGGGCCCCAATTAGCCAAAAACATTCAGTACTTC	CASSYLAGGPQLAKNIQYF
-	TRBV6-5	14	-	TRBJ1-2	TGTGCCAGCCAAAAAGACAGGACACCCTATGGCTACACCTTC	CASQKDRTPYGYTF
-	TRBV2	16	TRBD2	TRBJ2-5	TGTGCCAGCAGTGAAGACCCGGGACTAGCGGGAGAGACCCAGTACTTC	CASSEDPGLAGETQYF
-	TRBV21-1	17	-	TRBJ2-7	TGTGCCAGCAGCTTACCGGGACTAGCGGGAGGGCCCCACGAGCAGTACTTC	CASSLPGLAGGPHEQYF
-	TRBV18	16	TRBD2	TRBJ2-1	TGTGCCAGCTCACGCGGACTAGCGGGAGGGGAGGATGAGCAGTTCTTC	CASSRGLAGGEDEQFF
-	TRBV7-6	16	TRBD1	TRBJ1-3	TGTGCCAGCAGCTCTACCACGGGACAGACGGGTGACACCATATATTTT	CASSSTTGQTGDTIYF
-	TRBV3-1/TRBV3-2	15	TRBD1	TRBJ1-4	TGTGCCAGCGGGGGGACAGCCCAAACTAATGAAAAACTGTTTTTT	CASGGTAQTNEKLFF
-	TRBV5-8	15	-	TRBJ1-4	TGTGCCAGCAGTCCCCTCGGGGGACTGAATGAAAAACTGTTTTTT	CASSPLGGLNEKLFF
once	TRBV21-1	16	-	TRBJ1-5	TGTGCCAGCAGCAAAGCTGACGACAGGGACAATCAGCCCCAGCATTTT	CASSKADDRDNQPQHF
-	TRBV4-2	16	-	TRBJ2-3	TGTGCCAGCAGCCAAGTTATGGGCGGGGGCACAGATACGCAGTATTTT	CASSQVMGGGTDTQYF
-	TRBV5-1	17	TRBD1	TRBJ2-7	TGCGCCAGCAGCTATTCTGGACCGGGACAGGGCAGCTACGAGCAGTACTTC	CASSYSGPGQGSYEQYF
once	TRBV6-5	14	-	TRBJ1-1	TGTGCCAGCAGGCCCCCGGGGGGACCCACTGAAGCTTTCTTT	CASRPPGGPTEAFF
-	TRBV27	15	-	TRBJ2-3	TGTGCCAGCAGCCACCGGGGGGCCGGGCCAGATACGCAGTATTTT	CASSHRGAGPDTQYF
-	TRBV5-1	15	TRBD2	TRBJ2-3	TGCGCCAGCAGCTGGGGGTCTACTAGCGAGGATACGCAGTATTTT	CASSWGSTSEDTQYF
-	TRBV7-8	18	TRBD2	TRBJ2-3	TGTGCCAGCAGCTTTCACTTGGGACTAGCGGGGGGTGCAGATACGCAGTATTTT	CASSFHLGLAGGADTQYF
-	TRBV5-6	17	TRBD2	TRBJ2-1	TGTGCCAGCAGCCCACACTCCTGGGACTACCGATACAATGAGCAGTTCTTC	CASSPHSWDYRYNEQFF
-	TRBV11-2	15	TRBD1	TRBJ1-3	TGTGCCAGCAGCCCGCGTTCAGGGGGCGGAAACACCATATATTTT	CASSPRSGGGNTIYF
-	TRBV14	15	-	TRBJ1-1	TGTGCCAGCAGCCAATCCAGGGCTCTGAACACTGAAGCTTTCTTT	CASSQSRALNTEAFF
-	TRBV12-5	10	-	TRBJ1-5	TGTGCTAGTGGTTTATTACCCCAGCATTTT	CASGLLPQHF
-	TRBV28	15	-	TRBJ1-6	TGTGCCAGCAGTTTCGCGGGGGCCTATAATTCACCCCTCCACTTT	CASSFAGAYNSPLHF
-	TRBV27	15	-	TRBJ2-2	TGTGCCAGCAGGGTTTCCAGCGCGAACACCGGGGAGCTGTTTTTT	CASRVSSANTGELFF
-	TRBV30	12	-	TRBJ1-4	TGTGCCTGGAGTGTTGAGGGTGAAAAACTGTTTTTT	CAWSVEGEKLFF
-	TRBV19	13	TRBD1	TRBJ1-2	TGTGCCAGTGGGCGGACAGGGGGCTATGGCTACACCTTC	CASGRTGGYGYTF
-	TRBV5-1	12	-	TRBJ1-2	TGCGCCAGCAGCTCCCCCGACTATGGCTACACCTTC	CASSSPDYGYTF
-	TRBV28	16	-	TRBJ1-3	TGTGCCAGTTCCAGGTTCCCTTTGGACTCTGGAAACACCATATATTTT	CASSRFPLDSGNTIYF
-	TRBV19	13	-	TRBJ1-2	TGTGCCAGTAGACCGACAGGAAACTATGGCTACACCTTC	CASRPTGNYGYTF
-	TRBV6-1	14	TRBD1	TRBJ1-5	TGTGCCAGCAGTGAGGGGGCAGGGGGCCAGCCCCAGCATTTT	CASSEGAGGQPQHF
-	TRBV4-1	14	TRBD1	TRBJ2-7	TGCGCCAGCAGCCGCCGGGACAGGGTGGACGAGCAGTACTTC	CASSRRDRVDEQYF
-	TRBV4-1	15	TRBD1	TRBJ2-7	TGCGCCAGCAGCCAAGGGGGACAGAATGTCGACGAGCAGTACTTC	CASSQGGQNVDEQYF
-	TRBV19	15	-	TRBJ2-4	TGTGCCAGTAGTATAGGGCGTGGAGGGACAAACATTCAGTACTTC	CASSIGRGGTNIQYF
-	TRBV6-5	13	TRBD1	TRBJ2-5	TGTGCCAGCAGTAGCAGGGGGCGCGAGACCCAGTACTTC	CASSSRGRETQYF
-	TRBV27	14	TRBD2	TRBJ2-2	TGTGCCAGCAGTTTACTAGCGGAGGGGGGGGAGCTGTTTTTT	CASSLLAEGGELFF
-	TRBV12-3/TRBV12-4	12	TRBD1	TRBJ2-7	TGTGCCAGCGGGACAGTGTTTGGGGAGCAGTACTTC	CASGTVFGEQYF
-	TRBV19	15	-	TRBJ1-6	TGTGCCAGTAGTATGGGCCGGGACATTAATTCACCCCTCCACTTT	CASSMGRDINSPLHF